One and the same sample provided the 3 T cell receptor beta chains below, sequenced in a study of shared clonotypes between healthy human individuals. It was CD45RO-negative cells, positively selected for CCR7, that made up naive CD8 cells, with terminally differentiated effector memory CD45RA+ cells excluded. Profiled with immunoSEQ multiplex PCR; TCRdb holds only in-frame clones, not every one. The sample has 800,000 or so clones; around 96% are singletons. Input material: naive CD8+ T cells sorted from blood. The receptors derive from a man aged 30-40 years in good health.

The chain carries TRBV4-2 and TRBJ2-1; D uncertain. V lost 0 bases and J 0 bases, leaving 12 bases between the germline ends. The germline gives CDR1 LGHNA, CDR2 YNFKEQ. This CDR3 is 17 amino acids long. This chain's CDR3 is CASSQEFPSFSYNEQFF. The CDR3 DNA follows: TGTGCCAGCAGCCAAGAGTTCCCTTCCTTCTCCTACAATGAGCAGTTCTTC.

This clone was found a few times. For the CDR3, the DNA is TGCGCCAGCAGCCCAGGACAGGGCGGGTGGGGGGTCAATGAGCAGTTCTTC. Its translation: CASSPGQGGWGVNEQFF. The rearrangement joins TRBV5-1 to TRBJ2-1; 8 bases line up with TRBD1. The CDR3 totals 17 residues. Germline V gives CDR1 SGHRS, CDR2 YFSETQ. V was clipped by 4 bases and J by 6 bases; unmatched bases: 15.

This chain links TRBV7-9 with TRBJ1-2, with TRBD1 matching 7 bases. The V segment lost 1 base and the J segment 3 bases; nucleotides outside the gene matches: 8. The CDR3 loop spans 16 amino acids. From germline, CDR1 is SEHNR and CDR2 FQNEAQ (reference sequence). Here the CDR3 DNA reads TGTGCCAGCAGCTTAGTAGGGGGCGCGAATGACTATGGCTACACCTTC. Its protein is CASSLVGGANDYGYTF.